Shown below are 5 T cell receptor beta chains from a single sample sequenced in a study of T cells in Graves' hyperthyroidism and ophthalmopathy. The source material, RNA transcripts, was used to amplify TCR beta CDR3 regions. HTBI primers drove first-round RT-PCR of the TCR CDR3. TCRdb re-called the multiplex PCR reads through MiXCR, storing one row per CDR3 protein. The table lists around 800,000 distinct CDR3 sequences, 35% to 45% of them singletons. Sample: blood. These receptor sequences come from a man aged 18 to 29 with Graves' hyperthyroidism.

The table lists this clonotype with many counts. The chain employs TRBV9 and TRBJ1-3; 7 bases are shared with TRBD1. The CDR3 totals 16 residues. The V gene's germline CDR1 is SGDLS and CDR2 YYNGEE. With V trimmed by 2 bases and J by 4 bases, 9 bases remained unmatched. CDR3 DNA sequence: TGTGCCAGCAGCGTCGCCGCGACAGGGTACGGAAACACCATATATTTT. This encodes CASSVAATGYGNTIYF.

For the CDR3, the DNA is TGTGCCAGCAGCTTGGGTGGCGGGAGCGGGAACGAGCAGTACTTC. It encodes CASSLGGGSGNEQYF. The chain uses TRBV5-5 and TRBJ2-7, with 7 positions matching TRBD2. The V gene end was trimmed by 0 bases and the J gene end by 5 bases; junction bases not matched to a gene: 8. This CDR3 comprises 15 residues. Germline V gene data show CDR1 as SGHKS and CDR2 as YYEKEE (reference sequence).

Only a few counts were recorded for this clonotype. The CDR3 nucleotides read TGTGCCAGCAGCGTATGGACGGCTAGCACAGATACGCAGTATTTT. Protein: CASSVWTASTDTQYF. The rearrangement uses TRBV9 and TRBJ2-3; D is unclear. The CDR3 sequence is 15 residues long. V dropped 1 base and J dropped 0 bases, with 9 bases sitting between them. CDR1 is SGDLS, CDR2 YYNGEE, per germline.

V is TRBV7-2 and J is TRBJ2-7, with TRBD1 matching 10 bases. Germline CDR1 SGHTA, CDR2 FQGNSA. Unmatched junction bases numbered 7, after V lost 6 bases and J lost 5 bases. CDR3 size: 14 residues. The DNA of the CDR3 is TGTGCCAGCAGACTGGGACAGGGGTTGCACGAGCAGTACTTC. This encodes CASRLGQGLHEQYF.

The chain couples TRBV10-3 to TRBJ2-7; TRBD1 agrees at 9 bases. Germline assignment: CDR1 ENHRY and CDR2 SYGVKD. The V segment lost 6 bases and the J segment 6 bases; nucleotides outside the gene matches: 21. This CDR3 region has 18 residues. CDR3: CAISSQSIPTGGSSEQYF. The CDR3 coding sequence is TGTGCCATCAGCAGCCAATCGATTCCGACAGGGGGGTCTAGCGAGCAGTACTTC.